This T cell receptor beta chain comes out of a study of cytomegalovirus exposure and HLA in healthy donors. Notes on the study in general: Across HLA loci, a later analysis found differing TCR association rates, with DRB1 most and HLA-C fewest. There were some public TCRs occurring in many donors, but most TCR sequences were rare.

Note on this clone: Its antigen is undetermined.

Healthy bone marrow donors formed the donor group. Germline CDR1 reads ENHRY; CDR2 reads SYGVKD. The CDR3 loop spans 14 amino acids. Trimming left V 6 bases short and J 2 bases short, with 11 bases between. The PCR had 60 Vbeta and 13 Jbeta primers. Clones were read by immunoSEQ multiplex PCR, and TCRdb kept only the in-frame ones, dropping some. The sample holds around 94,000 clones; approximately 76% are singletons and the top ten take 19%. The gene calls are TRBV10-3 and TRBJ2-1; D unresolved. Sequenced material: PBMCs. This TCR was recovered from a woman between 55 and 75 years old in good health and CMV-seropositive. CDR3: CAIRPSLTYNEQFF. CDR3 DNA sequence: TGTGCCATCAGGCCCTCTCTAACCTACAATGAGCAGTTCTTC.